Listed below are T cell receptor beta chains from one sample, sequenced in a study of CD8+ T cells in alopecia areata. TCRdb's table, derived via immunoSEQ multiplex PCR, lists solely in-frame clones and lacks some. The sample yields about 290,000 clones, roughly 60% seen once. The sequences come from CD4+ T cells sorted from blood, collected at week 24, from a patient treated with tofacitinib. The source of these receptors is a human donor with alopecia areata. Each CDR3 is given with its conserved first and last residue. D genes are given only for firm matches. Size is omitted from some rows. Given values are once, few, many or a class for expanded clones.

j_gene | v_gene | d_gene | abundance | CDR3nt | CDR3aa
TRBJ1-2 | TRBV2 | NA | NA | TGTGCCAGCAGTGAACAGAGGAACTATGGCTACACCTTC | CASSEQRNYGYTF
TRBJ2-3 | TRBV23-1 | NA | few | TGCGCCAGCAGTCAGGGTGGCACAGATACGCAGTATTTT | CASSQGGTDTQYF
TRBJ1-5 | TRBV30 | TRBD1 | once | TGTGCCTGGACAGGGGGACAGAGCAATCAGCCCCAGCATTTT | CAWTGGQSNQPQHF
TRBJ2-5 | TRBV2 | NA | NA | TGTGCCAGTTCTAGAGGGCTCGAGGCAGAGACCCAGTACTTC | CASSRGLEAETQYF
TRBJ2-5 | TRBV30 | TRBD2 | NA | TGTGCCTGGAGTGTACAGCGGGGACGCGAGACCCAGTACTTC | CAWSVQRGRETQYF
TRBJ1-1 | TRBV4-1 | TRBD1 | NA | TGCGCCAGCAGTGACAGGGGAAGGGGCACTGAAGCTTTCTTT | CASSDRGRGTEAFF
TRBJ1-6 | TRBV6-6 | NA | few | TGTGCCAGCAGTTACTCCGGACGGGATTCACCCCTCCACTTT | CASSYSGRDSPLHF
TRBJ1-2 | TRBV9 | NA | NA | TGTGCCAGCAGCGCGAACAACGGAGCTCACTATGGCTACACCTTC | CASSANNGAHYGYTF
TRBJ2-7 | TRBV11-2 | TRBD1 | NA | TGTGCCAGCAGCCAGGGACAGACCGGCGAGCAGTACTTC | CASSQGQTGEQYF
TRBJ2-2 | TRBV30 | TRBD1 | few | TGTGCCTGGAGTCCCGGGACAGGGCGGGTCGGGGAGCTGTTTTTT | CAWSPGTGRVGELFF
TRBJ1-6 | TRBV5-1 | TRBD1 | NA | TGCGCCAGCAGCTTTCGTGGACAGGGGTATTCACCCCTCCACTTT | CASSFRGQGYSPLHF
TRBJ1-5 | TRBV7-6 | NA | NA | TGTGCCAGCAGTCGGGACATCAATCAGCCCCAGCATTTT | CASSRDINQPQHF
TRBJ1-2 | TRBV2 | NA | NA | TGTGCCAGCAATCCAGGGCGCTATGGCTACACCTTC | CASNPGRYGYTF
TRBJ2-5 | TRBV9 | NA | NA | TGTGCCAGCAGCGTTCTGGGGTTTGGCCAAGAGACCCAGTACTTC | CASSVLGFGQETQYF
TRBJ2-5 | TRBV29-1 | TRBD2 | NA | TGCAGCGTTGAAGGGAGACTAGCCGTGACCCAGTACTTC | CSVEGRLAVTQYF
TRBJ2-2 | TRBV2 | NA | few | TGTGCCAGCAGTGTCGGTCCCGAGGTCACCGGGGAGCTGTTTTTT | CASSVGPEVTGELFF
TRBJ1-2 | TRBV30 | TRBD1 | NA | TGTGCCTGGAGTTCACAGGGGGGCCTTGGCTATGGCTACACCTTC | CAWSSQGGLGYGYTF
TRBJ2-6 | TRBV4-1 | NA | NA | TGCGCCAGCAGCCAAGTTGTCGGAGGGGCCAACGTCCTGACTTTC | CASSQVVGGANVLTF
TRBJ2-3 | TRBV7-8 | TRBD2 | NA | TGTGCCAGCAGCCCCCGGCGGGGGTTACAGCGGGGGGGCCCCTACACAGATACGCAGTATTTT | CASSPRRGLQRGGPYTDTQYF
TRBJ1-5 | TRBV30 | TRBD1 | NA | TGTGCCTGGAGTGTAGGGGCCGGGACAGGGGCGAATCAGCCCCAGCATTTT | CAWSVGAGTGANQPQHF
TRBJ1-5 | TRBV6-4 | NA | NA | TGTGCCAGCAGTGACGGGCAAGGGCAGCCCCAGCATTTT | CASSDGQGQPQHF
TRBJ2-7 | TRBV27 | NA | NA | TGTGCCAGCAGTTCCCCCCGGGAGCAGTACTTC | CASSSPREQYF
TRBJ2-1 | TRBV6-5 | NA | NA | TGTGCCAGCAGACCCAGTCTGGCAGCAAGTGAGCAGTTCTTC | CASRPSLAASEQFF
TRBJ1-4 | TRBV29-1 | NA | NA | TGCAGCGTTCTGGGACGGGTTAATGAAAAACTGTTTTTT | CSVLGRVNEKLFF
TRBJ2-4 | TRBV7-2 | NA | NA | TGTGCCAGCAGCCCCCGAGGGGACATTCAGTACTTC | CASSPRGDIQYF
TRBJ1-6 | TRBV2 | TRBD1 | few | TGTGCCAGCAGTACCGGGACAGGGGAAAATTCACCCCTCCACTTT | CASSTGTGENSPLHF
TRBJ1-4 | TRBV19 | NA | few | TGTGCCAGTAGGTCCCGGGACGGCACTAATGAAAAACTGTTTTTT | CASRSRDGTNEKLFF
TRBJ2-7 | TRBV7-2 | NA | NA | TGTGCCAGCTGCACCGGCAGGAGAGCTTCCTACGAGCAGTACTTC | CASCTGRRASYEQYF
TRBJ2-5 | TRBV10-3 | TRBD2 | few | TGTGCCATCAGCAACGGGGGGTCTCAAGAGACCCAGTACTTC | CAISNGGSQETQYF
TRBJ2-7 | TRBV29-1 | NA | NA | TGCAGCGTTGCAAAAGGGGGGGCGTGGGAGCAGTACTTC | CSVAKGGAWEQYF
TRBJ2-3 | TRBV7-2 | TRBD2 | NA | TGTGCCAGCAGCCCGGGACTAGCGGGGGGCACAGATACGCAGTATTTT | CASSPGLAGGTDTQYF
TRBJ1-5 | TRBV28 | NA | NA | TGTGCCAGCAGTTGGAATAGCAATCAGCCCCAGCATTTT | CASSWNSNQPQHF
TRBJ2-7 | TRBV9 | NA | NA | TGTGCCAGCAGCGTAGACGCCTCCGCCTACGAGCAGTACTTC | CASSVDASAYEQYF
TRBJ1-4 | TRBV18 | TRBD1 | NA | TGTGCCAGCTCACCAGCAGGGGGACTCAATGAAAAACTGTTTTTT | CASSPAGGLNEKLFF
TRBJ2-1 | TRBV5-4 | NA | NA | TGTGCCAGCAGCCCCTACGGGCTCAATGAGCAGTTCTTC | CASSPYGLNEQFF
TRBJ2-6 | TRBV7-9 | NA | NA | TGTGCCAGCAGCCTAACAGGGACCCCTGGGGCCAACGTCCTGACTTTC | CASSLTGTPGANVLTF
TRBJ1-2 | TRBV30 | NA | NA | TGTGCCTGGAGTGTACCGGTACTTAACTATGGCTACACCTTC | CAWSVPVLNYGYTF
TRBJ2-1 | TRBV29-1 | NA | NA | TGCAGCGTTGTAGGCGATACGGGATACAATGAGCAGTTCTTC | CSVVGDTGYNEQFF
TRBJ2-7 | TRBV4-3 | TRBD1 | NA | TGCGCCAGCAGCCAAGATAAGGGACAGCTATACGAGCAGTACTTC | CASSQDKGQLYEQYF